The 26 T cell receptor beta chains reported below all come from one sample, sequenced in a study of blood T cell repertoires in COVID-19. Measured with immunoSEQ multiplex PCR; TCRdb has only the in-frame clones, and not every one. The table has roughly 170,000 clones, around nine tenths seen once. What was sequenced was peripheral blood. All receptors derive from a woman in her late teens or twenties who had recovered from COVID-19.

The chain has TRBV7-9 and TRBJ2-5; a possible D gene is TRBD1 (6 bases). The germline V and J ends were trimmed by 3 bases and 2 bases, with 13 bases remaining between them. The CDR3 totals 15 residues. Germline-derived CDR1 and CDR2 are SEHNR and FQNEAQ (reference sequence). CDR3 residues: CASSFPGATQETQYF. The CDR3 DNA is TGTGCCAGCAGCTTCCCAGGGGCGACACAAGAGACCCAGTACTTC.

This clone came up once. The chain uses TRBV14 and TRBJ1-2, with TRBD1 identical over 11 bases. The CDR3 contains 17 residues. Germline assignment: CDR1 SGHDN and CDR2 FVKESK. J was trimmed by 6 bases and V by 3 bases; bases with no gene match: 12. CDR3 sequence (DNA): TGTGCCAGCAGCCACCGCGGGACAGGGGGAGCGATGGATGGCTACACCTTC. It encodes CASSHRGTGGAMDGYTF.

This clone turned up a few times. V and J are TRBV7-2 and TRBJ2-7; D unclear. The CDR3 length is 14 residues. CDR1 is SGHTA and CDR2 is FQGNSA in the germline V gene. V was cut by 1 base and J by 0 bases, with 7 bases left in between. CDR3 residues: CASSLGPSSYEQYV. The CDR3 nucleotides are TGTGCCAGCAGCTTAGGTCCTAGCTCCTACGAGCAGTACGTC.

This clone occurred once. CDR3 nucleotide sequence: TGTGCCAGCAGTTGGGCAGGGGAGAAGCCCCAGCATTTT. This encodes CASSWAGEKPQHF. V is TRBV6-2 or TRBV6-3 and J is TRBJ1-5, with D possibly matching TRBD1 (6 bases). Trimming pared 4 bases from V and 8 bases from J, leaving 12 bases between. The CDR3 covers 13 residues. Germline V lookup: CDR1 MNHEY, CDR2 SVGEGT.

The chain carries TRBV27 and TRBJ2-7, with a weak D call TRBD1 (6 bases). This CDR3 contains 14 residues. V was cut by 0 bases and J by 2 bases, with 8 bases left in between. Germline CDR1 reads MNHEY; CDR2 reads SMNVEV (reference sequence). This CDR3 is CASSLSEGAYEQYF. The CDR3 DNA follows: TGTGCCAGCAGTTTATCAGAGGGGGCCTACGAGCAGTACTTC.

CDR3 protein: CASSTTSADSPLHF. In nucleotides, the CDR3 is TGTGCCAGTAGTACCACCTCCGCGGATTCACCCCTCCACTTT. The chain uses TRBV19 and TRBJ1-6; D call uncertain. Per germline, CDR1 LNHDA and CDR2 SQIVND (reference sequence). V was clipped by 4 bases and J by 8 bases, with 12 bases between them. The CDR3 totals 14 residues. Full variable domain (remainder filled in from reference TRBV19 and TRBJ1-6): DGGITQSPKYLFRKEGQNVTLSCEQNLNHDAMYWYRQDPGQGLRLIYYSQIVNDFQKGDIAEGYSVSREKKESFPLTVTSAQKNPTAFYLCASSTTSADSPLHFGNGTRLTVT.

The rearrangement uses TRBV19 and TRBJ1-1; 8 nucleotides align to TRBD1. V dropped 9 bases and J dropped 2; count of bases not matched to a gene: 8. The CDR3 contains 14 residues. Germline CDR1 and CDR2: LNHDA and SQIVND (reference sequence). The CDR3: CASTDRGLNTEAFF. CDR3 nucleotide sequence: TGTGCCAGCACCGACAGGGGCCTCAACACTGAAGCTTTCTTT.

The chain couples TRBV7-3 to TRBJ2-3, with 8 bases aligning to TRBD2. CDR1 is SGHTA and CDR2 is FQGTGA in the germline V gene. The CDR3 runs to 14 residues. J lost 5 bases, V lost 3 bases, and 4 bases had no gene match. The CDR3 is CASSFGGDGDTQYF. CDR3 bases: TGTGCCAGCAGCTTCGGGGGGGACGGAGATACGCAGTATTTT.

The chain employs TRBV2 and TRBJ1-1; tentative D call: TRBD1 (6 bases). Trimming cost V 7 bases and J 5 bases, with 17 bases left between them. There are 14 residues in the CDR3. CDR1 is SNHLY and CDR2 is FYNNEI in the germline V gene. CDR3 region: CASTPRDIGTEAFF. The CDR3 bases are TGTGCCAGCACCCCTCGGGACATCGGAACTGAAGCTTTCTTT.

This chain joins TRBV18 and TRBJ2-5, with no clear D. Trimming stripped 2 bases from V and 5 bases from J, with 9 bases between. Germline CDR1 KGHSH, CDR2 LQKENI. The CDR3 totals 13 residues. Here the CDR3 reads CASSPLTSETQYF. The DNA for the CDR3 is TGTGCCAGCTCACCATTAACGAGTGAGACCCAGTACTTC.

The chain has TRBV4-3 and TRBJ2-2; TRBD2 matches at 9 bases. The length of the CDR3 is 16 residues. Germline lookup yields CDR1 LGHNA and CDR2 YSLEER. V lost 3 bases to trimming and J lost 5 bases; unmatched junction nucleotides: 7. CDR3 amino acids: CASSQGLAPDTGELFF. For the CDR3, the DNA is TGCGCCAGCAGCCAGGGACTAGCCCCAGATACCGGGGAGCTGTTTTTT.

The V call is TRBV6-5, the J call TRBJ1-2, with TRBD1 identical over 8 bases. Germline CDR1 MNHEY, CDR2 SVGAGI. V gave up 8 bases and J gave up 8 bases; unmatched junction bases: 13. The CDR3 loop spans 14 amino acids. CDR3: CASLFIYRGEGYTF. Written as DNA, the CDR3 is TGTGCCAGCCTATTCATATACAGGGGGGAAGGCTACACCTTC.

The CDR3 DNA follows: TGTGCCAGCAGCAAAAACTATGGCTACACCTTC. It specifies CASSKNYGYTF. The rearrangement links TRBV28 to TRBJ1-2; D not certain. The V gene's germline CDR1 is MDHEN and CDR2 SYDVKM. CDR3 length: 11 amino acids. Trimming pared 6 bases from V and 2 bases from J, leaving 4 bases between.

The V call is TRBV4-3, the J call TRBJ1-1, with a possible D match to TRBD1 (5 bases). The CDR3 runs 16 residues. V was shortened by 0 bases and J by 0 bases, with 11 bases between the two germline ends. CDR1 is LGHNA, CDR2 YSLEER, per germline. For the CDR3, the DNA is TGCGCCAGCAGCCAAGATAGAGGACACCTGAACACTGAAGCTTTCTTT. Protein sequence: CASSQDRGHLNTEAFF.

This chain connects TRBV5-8 to TRBJ1-4; D is uncertain. Germline V gives CDR1 SGHTS, CDR2 YDEGEE. This CDR3 contains 15 residues. With 5 bases removed from V and 0 bases from J, the gap between germline ends came to 11 bases. DNA of the CDR3: TGTGCCAGCAGTCCCCGGGATGCAACTAATGAAAAACTGTTTTTT. Its protein is CASSPRDATNEKLFF.

The chain combines TRBV19 with TRBJ1-5, with 10 bases fitting TRBD1. CDR3 length: 14 residues. Looked up from germline, CDR1 is LNHDA and CDR2 is SQIVND (reference sequence). Trimming cost V 3 bases and J 9 bases; bases outside gene matches: 5. CDR3 coding DNA: TGTGCCAGTAGTATTGGGACAGGGGATGGGCCCCAGCATTTT. Amino acid sequence: CASSIGTGDGPQHF.

The rearrangement links TRBV7-9 to TRBJ1-2; D is possibly TRBD1 (6 bases). V was shortened by 4 bases and J by 4 bases, with 22 bases between the two germline ends. Germline V lookup: CDR1 SEHNR, CDR2 FQNEAQ (reference sequence). This CDR3 contains 17 residues. CDR3 in DNA: TGTGCCAGCAGCTGGGCTTATAACAGGGATTTGAGCTATGGCTACACCTTC. This sequence encodes CASSWAYNRDLSYGYTF.

The DNA of the CDR3 is TGTGCCAGCAGCTTAGGAGGGCGACAGGGGGGTTCACCCCTCCACTTT. Translation: CASSLGGRQGGSPLHF. This chain links TRBV7-2 with TRBJ1-6; TRBD1 matches at 9 bases. With V trimmed by 1 base and J by 9 bases, 7 bases remained unmatched. Germline assignment: CDR1 SGHTA and CDR2 FQGNSA. The CDR3 is 16 amino acids.

This clone showed up just once. This sequence joins TRBV24-1 and TRBJ2-3; 10 nucleotides align to TRBD2. Germline trimming cut 5 bases from V and 2 bases from J; bases unmatched to any gene: 9. Germline-derived CDR1 and CDR2 are KGHDR and SFDVKD. CDR3 length: 17 amino acids. The CDR3 is CATSGVSGRINTDTQYF. The CDR3 DNA reads as TGTGCCACCAGTGGGGTTAGCGGGAGGATTAACACAGATACGCAGTATTTT.

The genes are TRBV5-8 and TRBJ1-3; D not certain. Trimming removed 1 base at V and 0 bases at J, with 8 bases between. Germline assignment: CDR1 SGHTS and CDR2 YDEGEE. The CDR3 has 15 residues. CDR3 in amino acids: CASSLYSRSGNTIYF. The CDR3 coding sequence is TGTGCCAGCAGCTTGTACAGTCGCTCTGGAAACACCATATATTTT.

The count of this clone is one. In DNA form, the CDR3 reads TGTGCCAGCAGCTTGGTGGCTAGCGGGGGTCAAGAGACCCAGTACTTC. Translated, it gives CASSLVASGGQETQYF. The rearrangement joins TRBV5-6 to TRBJ2-5; the match to TRBD2 covers 10 bases. The CDR3 extends over 16 amino acids. Per the germline V gene, CDR1 is SGHDT and CDR2 is YYEEEE. The V and J ends lost 0 bases and 2 bases, in that order; junction bases with no gene match: 4.

V and J are TRBV7-9 and TRBJ2-3; 7 nucleotides match TRBD2. Trimming at V came to 3 bases and at J to 0 bases, leaving 3 bases not matched to a gene. CDR1 is SEHNR, CDR2 FQNEAQ, per germline (reference sequence). The CDR3 is 15 residues long. The CDR3 spells CASSLWRGSTDTQYF. CDR3 bases: TGTGCCAGCAGCTTGTGGCGGGGGAGCACAGATACGCAGTATTTT.

Comment on this clone: Other nucleotide sequences in the sample specify the same CDR3. V gene TRBV28 combines with J gene TRBJ1-1; D might be TRBD1 (6 bases). CDR3 length: 14 amino acids. Trimming left V 2 bases short and J 0 bases short, with 7 bases between. Germline lookup yields CDR1 MDHEN and CDR2 SYDVKM. The CDR3 nucleotides are TGTGCCAGCAGTTTAGGACAGTTGAACACTGAAGCTTTCTTT. The encoded protein is CASSLGQLNTEAFF. The variable domain in full, with the rest retrieved from reference TRBV28 and TRBJ1-1, is DVKVTQSSRYLVKRTGEKVFLECVQDMDHENMFWYRQDPGLGLRLIYFSYDVKMKEKGDIPEGYSVSREKKERFSLILESASTNQTSMYLCASSLGQLNTEAFFGQGTRLTVV.

The rearrangement links TRBV7-7 to TRBJ2-1; 7 bases are shared with TRBD2. The CDR3 is 13 amino acids. Germline V gene lookup returns CDR1 SSHAT and CDR2 FNYEAQ (reference sequence). V lost 5 bases and J lost 5; bases outside the gene matches: 3. The CDR3 DNA reads as TGTGCCAGCAGCCGACTAGCAGACAATGAGCAGTTCTTC. Protein sequence: CASSRLADNEQFF.

This clone occurred a few times. The genes are TRBV7-9 and TRBJ2-2; the match to TRBD2 covers 7 bases. Germline CDR1 and CDR2: SEHNR and FQNEAQ (reference sequence). The trim removed 3 bases at V and 6 bases at J, leaving 7 bases unmatched. This CDR3 region has 15 residues. CDR3 sequence: CASSFRAGESGELFF. CDR3 nucleotides: TGTGCCAGCAGCTTTAGGGCGGGAGAATCCGGGGAGCTGTTTTTT. The full variable domain, in which reference TRBV7-9 and TRBJ2-2 provide the parts outside the CDR3, is DTGVSQNPRHKITKRGQNVTFRCDPISEHNRLYWYRQTLGQGPEFLTYFQNEAQLEKSRLLSDRFSAERPKGSFSTLEIQRTEQGDSAMYLCASSFRAGESGELFFGEGSRLTVL.

This chain joins TRBV9 and TRBJ1-2, with TRBD1 matching over 7 bases. V dropped 5 bases and J dropped 0; count of bases not matched to a gene: 4. Germline CDR1 reads SGDLS; CDR2 reads YYNGEE. This CDR3 comprises 14 residues. CDR3 DNA: TGTGCCAGCAGAAGGGACAGCTCTAACTATGGCTACACCTTC. Protein: CASRRDSSNYGYTF.